Here is one T cell receptor beta chain with its context. Its matching antigen is unknown. The CDR3 has 16 residues. The source of the sample is a study of shared clonotypes between healthy human individuals. The study's findings and limits: Roughly 5% was the fraction of naive CD4 clonotypes found shared across a few donors. Shared clonotypes across all four donors exceeded non-shared ones in generation probability. Though the depth was large, rarefaction showed that sorted-subset sequencing was incomplete.

TCRdb keeps only in-frame clones here, not all; method: immunoSEQ multiplex PCR. The data contain about 680,000 clones, 73% of them seen just once; the ten biggest clones take up roughly 2%. The TCR comes from a woman in her 30s in good health. The genes are TRBV12-1 and TRBJ2-4; TRBD1, as called in the table, went unchecked against the DNA. TRBV12-1 is listed as a pseudogene. Sequenced material: memory CD4+ T cells sorted from blood. Sample subset: CD45RA-negative fraction. CDR3 protein: CASSFCRDRAKNIQYF. DNA of the CDR3: TGTGCCAGCAGCTTCTGCCGGGACAGGGCCAAAAACATTCAGTACTTC.